A single sample gave rise to the 17 T cell receptor beta chains below, sequenced in a study of CD8 T cells in ankylosing spondylitis. TCRdb recomputed calls from the 5' RACE reads with MiXCR, one row per CDR3 protein. The data contain about 150,000 distinct CDR3 sequences, under 55% of them singletons. Material: synovial fluid, either unsorted or a sorted T cell fraction (not recorded which). These receptors came from a male donor with ankylosing spondylitis.

This clonotype showed up just a few times. The chain couples TRBV20-1 to TRBJ1-1; D unclear. Trimming removed 0 bases from V and 3 bases from J, with 14 bases in between. Germline CDR1 and CDR2: DFQATT and SNEGSKA (reference sequence). This CDR3 has 15 residues. CDR3 amino acids: CSARDLGPEYTEAFF. As DNA, the CDR3 is TGCAGTGCTAGAGATCTCGGTCCAGAGTACACTGAAGCTTTCTTT.

This clonotype was detected many times. V usage is TRBV7-9 and J usage is TRBJ2-5; 8 nucleotides line up with TRBD2. Trimming removed 5 bases from V and 2 bases from J; junction bases left unmatched: 13. The germline CDR1 and CDR2 sequences are SEHNR and FQNEAQ (reference sequence). This CDR3 is 17 amino acids long. CDR3 amino acids: CASSGIGGVTGQETQYF. DNA for the CDR3: TGTGCCAGCAGCGGGATCGGGGGGGTTACTGGGCAAGAGACCCAGTACTTC.

The chain recombines TRBV24-1 with TRBJ2-1; D is unclear. The length of the CDR3 is 12 residues. V was shortened by 4 bases and J by 2 bases, with 2 bases between the two germline ends. Germline V gives CDR1 KGHDR, CDR2 SFDVKD. The DNA of the CDR3 is TGTGCCACCAGTGACCCCTACAATGAGCAGTTCTTC. As protein: CATSDPYNEQFF.

The V call is TRBV28, the J call TRBJ1-5; D gene uncertain. The CDR3 extends over 16 amino acids. Germline V lookup: CDR1 MDHEN, CDR2 SYDVKM. V was cut by 10 bases and J by 4 bases, with 23 bases left in between. The CDR3 loop reads CATIAPDVTPNQPQHF. In nucleotides, the CDR3 is TGTGCCACCATTGCCCCGGATGTGACACCTAATCAGCCCCAGCATTTT.

In this sample, this clonotype is medium-sized. This chain links TRBV9 with TRBJ2-3; D call uncertain. Germline-derived CDR1 and CDR2 are SGDLS and YYNGEE. This CDR3 comprises 15 residues. V lost 0 bases, J lost 2 bases, and 10 bases lay in between. This chain's CDR3 is CASSVVSDPTDTQYF. The CDR3, as DNA: TGTGCCAGCAGCGTAGTCTCGGATCCCACAGATACGCAGTATTTT.

The chain links TRBV13 to TRBJ2-3; 10 bases map to TRBD2. Germline lookup yields CDR1 PRHDT and CDR2 FYEKMQ (reference sequence). The CDR3 loop spans 16 amino acids. The V segment lost 4 bases and the J segment 3 bases; nucleotides outside the gene matches: 7. CDR3 amino acids: CASSCSGGAWTDTQYF. The CDR3 DNA follows: TGTGCCAGCAGCTGCAGCGGGGGGGCTTGGACAGATACGCAGTATTTT.

The V call is TRBV11-2, the J call TRBJ2-3; D is uncertain. This CDR3 is 15 amino acids long. Germline assignment: CDR1 SGHAT and CDR2 FQNNGV. Deletions cut 3 bases from V and 0 bases from J, with 10 bases between. The CDR3 loop is CASSFGAPSTDTQYF. As DNA, the CDR3 is TGTGCCAGCAGCTTCGGAGCGCCTAGCACAGATACGCAGTATTTT.

The chain links TRBV5-1 to TRBJ2-1, with D possibly matching TRBD2 (6 bases). Trimming left V 3 bases short and J 0 bases short, with 13 bases between. This CDR3 is 16 amino acids long. The germline CDR1 and CDR2 sequences are SGHRS and YFSETQ. CDR3 nucleotide sequence: TGCGCCAGCAGCTGGTGGAAGACTAGCTCCTACAATGAGCAGTTCTTC. Its translation: CASSWWKTSSYNEQFF.

The V and J genes are TRBV27 and TRBJ2-7; D is unclear. Germline CDR1 MNHEY, CDR2 SMNVEV (reference sequence). The CDR3 loop spans 13 amino acids. V gave up 4 bases and J gave up 2 bases, with 9 bases separating them. CDR3: CASSYGYAYEQYF. CDR3 bases: TGTGCCAGCAGTTATGGCTATGCCTACGAGCAGTACTTC.

This clonotype has only a few counts. The chain joins TRBV13 to TRBJ2-7; 7 bases map to TRBD2. V shed 5 bases, J shed 6 bases, and the junction held 7 bases outside the gene matches. The CDR3 loop spans 13 amino acids. Germline assignment: CDR1 PRHDT and CDR2 FYEKMQ (reference sequence). The chain's CDR3 is CASSLRAGAEQYF. For the CDR3, the DNA is TGTGCCAGCAGCCTGAGGGCGGGAGCCGAGCAGTACTTC.

This clonotype was recorded only once. This chain uses TRBV10-3 with TRBJ2-1; D assignment may be TRBD1 or TRBD2 (5 bases each). V was cut by 4 bases and J by 1 base, with 11 bases left in between. CDR3 length: 15 residues. Germline values: CDR1 ENHRY, CDR2 SYGVKD. CDR3 residues: CAISGGKVSYNEQFF. CDR3 bases: TGTGCCATCAGTGGGGGGAAGGTGTCCTACAATGAGCAGTTCTTC.

V and J are TRBV7-9 and TRBJ2-7; TRBD1 matches at 11 bases. The CDR3 sequence is 15 residues long. The trim removed 2 bases at V and 3 bases at J, leaving 3 bases unmatched. Looked up from germline, CDR1 is SEHNR and CDR2 is FQNEAQ (reference sequence). The CDR3 bases are TGTGCCAGCAGCTTACACGGGACAGGGGGCTACGAGCAGTACTTC. Translation: CASSLHGTGGYEQYF.

This CDR3 is CSVGGAGGLPYEQYF. As DNA, the CDR3 is TGCAGCGTTGGGGGGGCAGGGGGTCTTCCCTACGAGCAGTACTTC. The chain employs TRBV29-1 and TRBJ2-7; a possible D gene is TRBD1 (7 bases). Looked up from germline, CDR1 is SQVTM and CDR2 is ANQGSEA. V shed 4 bases and J shed 2 bases, with 18 bases lying between them. CDR3 length: 15 residues.

The rearrangement links TRBV10-1 to TRBJ2-2, with D tentatively TRBD2 (6 bases). Germline V gives CDR1 WNHNN, CDR2 SYGVQD (reference sequence). The germline V and J ends were trimmed by 6 bases and 0 bases, with 14 bases remaining between them. This CDR3 has 16 residues. The CDR3 DNA reads as TGCGCCAGCAGCCCGACTGGAGGGGCGAACACCGGGGAGCTGTTTTTT. This translates into CASSPTGGANTGELFF.

This chain connects TRBV7-9 to TRBJ2-2; 10 positions agree with TRBD2. CDR1 is SEHNR and CDR2 is FQNEAQ in the germline V gene (reference sequence). V shed 7 bases, J shed 0 bases, and the junction held 5 bases outside the gene matches. The CDR3 sequence is 16 residues long. Here the CDR3 reads CASNGLAGANTGELFF. The CDR3 DNA follows: TGTGCCAGCAACGGTCTAGCGGGGGCGAACACCGGGGAGCTGTTTTTT.

The table lists this clonotype with a few counts. CDR3 DNA sequence: TGTGCCAGCAGCGTAGGGGACAGCAAGCAGTACTTC. It is translated as CASSVGDSKQYF. This chain links TRBV7-9 with TRBJ2-7, with 7 bases lining up with TRBD1. The V gene's germline CDR1 is SEHNR and CDR2 FQNEAQ (reference sequence). The junction had 6 bases not matched to a gene; V was cut back by 5 bases and J by 8 bases. CDR3 length: 12 residues.

This clonotype was detected once. This chain uses TRBV3-1 with TRBJ2-3; the D gene could be TRBD1 or TRBD2 (5 bases each). V lost 4 bases, J lost 3 bases, and 23 bases lay in between. Germline V gene sequence: CDR1 LGHDT, CDR2 YNNKEL (reference sequence). CDR3 length equals 18 residues. The CDR3 is CASSRRDLWWDVTDTQYF. The CDR3 DNA reads TGTGCCAGCAGCCGACGCGACCTCTGGTGGGACGTAACAGATACGCAGTATTTT.